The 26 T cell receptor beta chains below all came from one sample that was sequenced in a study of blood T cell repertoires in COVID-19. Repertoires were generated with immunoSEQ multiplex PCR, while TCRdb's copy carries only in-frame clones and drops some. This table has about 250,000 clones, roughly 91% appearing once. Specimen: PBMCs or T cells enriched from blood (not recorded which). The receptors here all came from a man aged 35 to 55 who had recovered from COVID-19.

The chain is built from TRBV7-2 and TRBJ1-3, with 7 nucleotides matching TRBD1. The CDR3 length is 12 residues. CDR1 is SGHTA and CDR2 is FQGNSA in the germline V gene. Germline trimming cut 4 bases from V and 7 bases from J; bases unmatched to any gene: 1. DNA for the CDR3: TGTGCCAGCAGCTCGGACAGGAACACCATATATTTT. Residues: CASSSDRNTIYF. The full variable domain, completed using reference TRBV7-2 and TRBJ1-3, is GAGVSQSPSNKVTEKGKDVELRCDPISGHTALYWYRQSLGQGLEFLIYFQGNSAPDKSGLPSDRFSAERTGGSVSTLTIQRTQQEDSAVYLCASSSDRNTIYFGEGSWLTVV.

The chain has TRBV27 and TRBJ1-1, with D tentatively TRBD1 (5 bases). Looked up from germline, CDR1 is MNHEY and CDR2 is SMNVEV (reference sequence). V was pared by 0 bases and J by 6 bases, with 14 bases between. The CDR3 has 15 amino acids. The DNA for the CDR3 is TGTGCCAGCAGTTTATCTTCAGGGTTGAGTCCTGAAGCTTTCTTT. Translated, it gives CASSLSSGLSPEAFF.

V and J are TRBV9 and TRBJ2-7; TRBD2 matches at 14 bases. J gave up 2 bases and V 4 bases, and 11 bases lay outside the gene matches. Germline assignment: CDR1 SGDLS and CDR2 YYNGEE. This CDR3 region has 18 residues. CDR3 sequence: CASSPGTSGSGGAYEQYF. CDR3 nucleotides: TGTGCCAGCAGCCCCGGGACTAGCGGGAGTGGTGGTGCCTACGAGCAGTACTTC.

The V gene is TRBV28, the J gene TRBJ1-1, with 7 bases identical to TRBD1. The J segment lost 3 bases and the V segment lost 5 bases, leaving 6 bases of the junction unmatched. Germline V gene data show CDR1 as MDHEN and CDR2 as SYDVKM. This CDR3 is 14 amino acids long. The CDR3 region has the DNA TGTGCCAGCAGTCTTAGACAGGGCGACACTGAAGCTTTCTTT. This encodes CASSLRQGDTEAFF. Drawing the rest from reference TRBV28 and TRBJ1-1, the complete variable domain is DVKVTQSSRYLVKRTGEKVFLECVQDMDHENMFWYRQDPGLGLRLIYFSYDVKMKEKGDIPEGYSVSREKKERFSLILESASTNQTSMYLCASSLRQGDTEAFFGQGTRLTVV.

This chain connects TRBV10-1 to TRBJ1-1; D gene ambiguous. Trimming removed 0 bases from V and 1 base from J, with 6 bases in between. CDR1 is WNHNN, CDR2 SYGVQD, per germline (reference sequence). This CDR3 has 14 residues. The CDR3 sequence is CASSESARNTEAFF. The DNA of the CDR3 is TGCGCCAGCAGTGAGTCGGCCAGGAACACTGAAGCTTTCTTT.

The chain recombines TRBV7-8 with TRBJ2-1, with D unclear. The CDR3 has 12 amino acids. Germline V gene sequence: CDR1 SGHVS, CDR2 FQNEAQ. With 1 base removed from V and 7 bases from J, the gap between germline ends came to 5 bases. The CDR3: CASSLGLNEQFF. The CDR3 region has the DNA TGTGCCAGCAGCTTAGGACTGAATGAGCAGTTCTTC.

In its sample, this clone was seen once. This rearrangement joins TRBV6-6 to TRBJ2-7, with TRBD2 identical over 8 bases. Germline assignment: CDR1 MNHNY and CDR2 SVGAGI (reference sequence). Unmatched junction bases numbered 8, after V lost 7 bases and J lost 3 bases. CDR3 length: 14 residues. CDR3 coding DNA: TGTGCCAGCACCAAGGGGCGGGAGGTCTACGAGCAGTACTTC. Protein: CASTKGREVYEQYF.

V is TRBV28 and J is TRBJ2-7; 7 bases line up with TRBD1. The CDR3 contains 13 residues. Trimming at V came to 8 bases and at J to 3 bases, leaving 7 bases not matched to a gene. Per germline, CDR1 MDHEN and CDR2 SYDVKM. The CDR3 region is CASDPGQFYEQYF. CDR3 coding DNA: TGTGCCAGCGATCCGGGACAGTTCTACGAGCAGTACTTC.

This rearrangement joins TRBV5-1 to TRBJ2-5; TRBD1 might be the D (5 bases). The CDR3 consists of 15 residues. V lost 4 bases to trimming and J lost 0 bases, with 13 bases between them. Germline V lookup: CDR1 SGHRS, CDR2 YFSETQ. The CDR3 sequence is CASSPRQLYQETQYF. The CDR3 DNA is TGCGCCAGCAGCCCTCGACAGTTGTACCAAGAGACCCAGTACTTC.

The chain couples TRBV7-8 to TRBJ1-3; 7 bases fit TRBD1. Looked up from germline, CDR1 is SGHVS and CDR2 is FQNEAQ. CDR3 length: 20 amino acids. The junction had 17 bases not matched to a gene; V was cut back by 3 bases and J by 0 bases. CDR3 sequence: CASSLVRKGAGATSGNTIYF. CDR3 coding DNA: TGTGCCAGCAGCTTGGTCAGGAAGGGGGCAGGGGCGACCTCTGGAAACACCATATATTTT.

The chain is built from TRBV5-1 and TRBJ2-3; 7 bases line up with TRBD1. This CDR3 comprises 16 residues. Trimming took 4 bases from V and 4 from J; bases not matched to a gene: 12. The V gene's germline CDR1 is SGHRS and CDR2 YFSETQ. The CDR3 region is CASSDDTGVEADTQYF. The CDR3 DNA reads TGCGCCAGCAGCGATGACACAGGGGTCGAGGCAGATACGCAGTATTTT.

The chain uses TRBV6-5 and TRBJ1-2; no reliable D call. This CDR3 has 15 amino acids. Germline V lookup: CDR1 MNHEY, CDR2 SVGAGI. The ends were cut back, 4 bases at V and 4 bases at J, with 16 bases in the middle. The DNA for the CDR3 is TGTGCCAGCAGTTCCTGGGGAGAAGGTAGCTATGGCTACACCTTC. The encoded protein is CASSSWGEGSYGYTF.

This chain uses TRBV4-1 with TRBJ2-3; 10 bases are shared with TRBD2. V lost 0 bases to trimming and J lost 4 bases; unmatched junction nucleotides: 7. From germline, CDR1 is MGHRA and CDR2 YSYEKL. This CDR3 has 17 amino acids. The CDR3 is CASSQDIKAGGPDTQYF. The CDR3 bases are TGCGCCAGCAGCCAAGATATAAAAGCGGGGGGGCCAGATACGCAGTATTTT.

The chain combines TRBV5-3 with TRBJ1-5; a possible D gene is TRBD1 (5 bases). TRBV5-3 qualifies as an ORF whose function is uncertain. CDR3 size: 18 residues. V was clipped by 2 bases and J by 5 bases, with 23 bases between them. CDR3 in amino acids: CARSLNPGRQGSHQPQHF. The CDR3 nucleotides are TGTGCCAGAAGCTTAAATCCCGGACGGCAGGGATCTCATCAGCCCCAGCATTTT.

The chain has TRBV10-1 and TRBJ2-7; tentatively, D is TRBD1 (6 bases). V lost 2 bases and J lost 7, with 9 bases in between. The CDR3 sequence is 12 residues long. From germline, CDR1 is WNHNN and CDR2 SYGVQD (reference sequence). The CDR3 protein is CASSETGQEQYF. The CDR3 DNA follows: TGCGCCAGCAGTGAGACAGGGCAAGAGCAGTACTTC.

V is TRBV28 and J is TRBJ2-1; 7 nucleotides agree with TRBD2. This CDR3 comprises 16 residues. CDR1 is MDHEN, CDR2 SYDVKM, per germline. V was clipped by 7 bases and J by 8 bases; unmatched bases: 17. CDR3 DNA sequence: TGTGCCAGCAAAGTTCTCACCGGGACTATCGGGGATGAGCAGTTCTTC. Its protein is CASKVLTGTIGDEQFF.

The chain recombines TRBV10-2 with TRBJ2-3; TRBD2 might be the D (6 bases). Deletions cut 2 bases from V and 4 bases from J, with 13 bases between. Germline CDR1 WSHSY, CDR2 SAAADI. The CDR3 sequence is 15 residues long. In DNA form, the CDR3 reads TGCGCCAGCAGTGAGCCTAAAGGGACTCCAGATACGCAGTATTTT. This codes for CASSEPKGTPDTQYF.

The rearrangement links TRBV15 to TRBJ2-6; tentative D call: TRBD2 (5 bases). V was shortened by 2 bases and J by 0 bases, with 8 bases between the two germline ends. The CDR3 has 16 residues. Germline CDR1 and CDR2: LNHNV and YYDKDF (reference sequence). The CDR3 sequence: CATSRSGDSGANVLTF. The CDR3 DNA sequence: TGTGCCACCAGCAGATCCGGGGACTCTGGGGCCAACGTCCTGACTTTC. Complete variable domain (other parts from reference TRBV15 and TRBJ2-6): DAMVIQNPRYQVTQFGKPVTLSCSQTLNHNVMYWYQQKSSQAPKLLFHYYDKDFNNEADTPDNFQSRRPNTSFCFLDIRSPGLGDTAMYLCATSRSGDSGANVLTFGAGSRLTVL.

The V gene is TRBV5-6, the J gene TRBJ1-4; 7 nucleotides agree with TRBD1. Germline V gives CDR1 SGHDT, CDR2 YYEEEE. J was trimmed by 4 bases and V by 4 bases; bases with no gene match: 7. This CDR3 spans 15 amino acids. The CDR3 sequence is CASSPPGQRNEKLFF. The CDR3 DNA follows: TGTGCCAGCAGCCCTCCGGGACAGCGTAATGAAAAACTGTTTTTT.

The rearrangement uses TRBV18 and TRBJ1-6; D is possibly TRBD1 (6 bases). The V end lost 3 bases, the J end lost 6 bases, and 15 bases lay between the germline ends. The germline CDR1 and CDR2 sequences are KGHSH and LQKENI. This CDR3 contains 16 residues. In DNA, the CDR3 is TGTGCCAGCTCACCCTCAGGGGTGAGGCCTAATTCACCCCTCCACTTT. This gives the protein CASSPSGVRPNSPLHF.

CDR3 loop: CASTQRGGLDEQFF. The CDR3 DNA follows: TGTGCCAGCACCCAAAGGGGGGGATTGGATGAGCAGTTCTTC. V is TRBV7-2 and J is TRBJ2-1; perhaps TRBD2 as D (7 bases). CDR1 SGHTA and CDR2 FQGNSA come from the germline V gene. Trimming left V 7 bases short and J 8 bases short, with 18 bases between. This CDR3 region has 14 residues.

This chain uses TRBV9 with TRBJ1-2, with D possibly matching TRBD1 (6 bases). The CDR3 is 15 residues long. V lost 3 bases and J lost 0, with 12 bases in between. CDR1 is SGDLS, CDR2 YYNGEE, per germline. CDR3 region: CASSARTDPNYGYTF. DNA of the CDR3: TGTGCCAGCAGCGCGAGGACAGACCCTAACTATGGCTACACCTTC.

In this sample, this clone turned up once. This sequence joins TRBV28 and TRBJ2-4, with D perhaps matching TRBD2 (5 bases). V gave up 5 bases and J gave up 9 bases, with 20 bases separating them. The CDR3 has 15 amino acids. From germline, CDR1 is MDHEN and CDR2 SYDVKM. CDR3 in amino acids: CASSRPRRTGFIQYF. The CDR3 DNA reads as TGTGCCAGCAGTCGACCTAGGAGGACCGGGTTCATTCAGTACTTC. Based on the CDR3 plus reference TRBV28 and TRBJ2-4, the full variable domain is DVKVTQSSRYLVKRTGEKVFLECVQDMDHENMFWYRQDPGLGLRLIYFSYDVKMKEKGDIPEGYSVSREKKERFSLILESASTNQTSMYLCASSRPRRTGFIQYFGAGTRLSVL.

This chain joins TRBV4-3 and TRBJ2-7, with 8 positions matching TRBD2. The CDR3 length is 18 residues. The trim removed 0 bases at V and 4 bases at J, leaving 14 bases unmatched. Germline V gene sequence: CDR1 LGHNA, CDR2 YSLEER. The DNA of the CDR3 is TGCGCCAGCAGCCAAGACCAGTCTGGAGCGGGAGTTGAATACGAGCAGTACTTC. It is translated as CASSQDQSGAGVEYEQYF.

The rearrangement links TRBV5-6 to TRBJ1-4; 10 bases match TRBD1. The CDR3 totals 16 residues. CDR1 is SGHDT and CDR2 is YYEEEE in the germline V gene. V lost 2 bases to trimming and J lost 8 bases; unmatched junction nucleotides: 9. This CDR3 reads CASSFWATGGVEKLFF. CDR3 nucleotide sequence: TGTGCCAGCAGCTTTTGGGCGACAGGGGGCGTAGAAAAACTGTTTTTT.

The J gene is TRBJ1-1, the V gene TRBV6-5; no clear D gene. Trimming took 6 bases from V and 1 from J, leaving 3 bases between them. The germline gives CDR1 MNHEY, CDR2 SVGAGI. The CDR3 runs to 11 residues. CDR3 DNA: TGTGCCAGCAGGCGGAACACTGAAGCTTTCTTT. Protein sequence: CASRRNTEAFF.